These T cell receptor beta chains were read from a single sample in a study of molecular identifiers for immune sequencing clone quantification. Each CDR3 protein gets one entry after TCRdb re-called the PCR reads with MiXCR. The sample comprises 600,000 to 650,000 distinct CDR3 sequences, about 20% of which are singletons, and roughly 0.85% rests with the top ten. The material sequenced was naive CD8+ T cells from blood, with Jurkat cell RNA spiked in. These TCRs come from a human donor in good health. Some libraries in this study had Jurkat cell RNA spiked in. Each CDR3 is given with its conserved first and last residue. The order of the fields is D gene, J gene, clone size, V gene, CDR3 protein, CDR3 DNA. A D gene is named only where the DNA matches it firmly. Where a row states a size, it is once, few, many or the class of an expanded clone; other rows omit it.

d_gene: NA; j_gene: TRBJ2-7; abundance: many; v_gene: TRBV5-4; CDR3aa: CASSFGGTDEQYF; CDR3nt: TGTGCCAGCAGCTTTGGGGGCACCGACGAGCAGTACTTC
d_gene: NA; j_gene: TRBJ1-5; abundance: few; v_gene: TRBV19; CDR3aa: CASSPTALFQPQHF; CDR3nt: TGTGCCAGTAGTCCGACCGCCCTCTTTCAGCCCCAGCATTTT
d_gene: TRBD2; j_gene: TRBJ2-6; abundance: many; v_gene: TRBV12-3/TRBV12-4; CDR3aa: CASRGRTSDYSGANVLTF; CDR3nt: TGTGCCAGCAGGGGACGGACTAGCGATTACTCTGGGGCCAACGTCCTGACTTTC
d_gene: TRBD2; j_gene: TRBJ2-2; abundance: NA; v_gene: TRBV6-5; CDR3aa: CASSYAAGGIGELFF; CDR3nt: TGTGCCAGCAGTTACGCGGCGGGGGGTATCGGGGAGCTGTTTTTT
d_gene: TRBD2; j_gene: TRBJ2-2; abundance: many; v_gene: TRBV24-1; CDR3aa: CATSDPSSGRLTGELFF; CDR3nt: TGTGCCACCAGTGACCCGTCTAGCGGGAGGTTAACCGGGGAGCTGTTTTTT
d_gene: NA; j_gene: TRBJ1-1; abundance: NA; v_gene: TRBV19; CDR3aa: CASSISGESNTEAFF; CDR3nt: TGTGCCAGTAGTATTTCAGGGGAATCAAACACTGAAGCTTTCTTT
d_gene: TRBD2; j_gene: TRBJ2-1; abundance: many; v_gene: TRBV11-2; CDR3aa: CASSLGLAVTVNEQFF; CDR3nt: TGTGCCAGCAGCTTAGGACTAGCGGTGACCGTCAATGAGCAGTTCTTC
d_gene: NA; j_gene: TRBJ2-3; abundance: many; v_gene: TRBV2; CDR3aa: CASTTRGLYTQYF; CDR3nt: TGTGCCAGCACCACAAGGGGACTCTATACGCAGTATTTT
d_gene: NA; j_gene: TRBJ2-5; abundance: many; v_gene: TRBV6-2/TRBV6-3; CDR3aa: CASNSEGQSRETQYF; CDR3nt: TGTGCCAGTAATTCGGAGGGTCAAAGTCGAGAGACCCAGTACTTC
d_gene: NA; j_gene: TRBJ1-6; abundance: NA; v_gene: TRBV6-2/TRBV6-3; CDR3aa: CASSSVRTDLHSPLHF; CDR3nt: TGTGCCAGTAGTTCCGTTCGGACAGACTTACATTCACCCCTCCACTTT
d_gene: TRBD2; j_gene: TRBJ2-3; abundance: few; v_gene: TRBV7-7; CDR3aa: CASSPAGDVSGSTDTQYF; CDR3nt: TGTGCTAGCAGCCCGGCCGGAGACGTTAGCGGGAGCACAGATACGCAGTATTTT
d_gene: TRBD2; j_gene: TRBJ2-3; abundance: many; v_gene: TRBV28; CDR3aa: CASSRAGGGTDTQYF; CDR3nt: TGTGCCAGCAGTAGAGCGGGAGGAGGCACAGATACGCAGTATTTT
d_gene: NA; j_gene: TRBJ1-1; abundance: few; v_gene: TRBV5-6; CDR3aa: CASSLARADEAFF; CDR3nt: TGTGCCAGCAGCTTGGCCAGGGCTGATGAAGCTTTCTTT
d_gene: NA; j_gene: TRBJ2-2; abundance: many; v_gene: TRBV2; CDR3aa: CASSERPGELFF; CDR3nt: TGTGCCAGCAGTGAACGCCCCGGGGAGCTGTTTTTT
d_gene: TRBD1; j_gene: TRBJ1-1; abundance: many; v_gene: TRBV29-1; CDR3aa: CSVAGTATNTEAFF; CDR3nt: TGCAGCGTAGCCGGGACAGCAACGAACACTGAAGCTTTCTTT
d_gene: NA; j_gene: TRBJ2-7; abundance: few; v_gene: TRBV24-1; CDR3aa: CATRCTPSYEQYF; CDR3nt: TGTGCCACCCGTTGTACACCGTCCTACGAGCAGTACTTC
d_gene: NA; j_gene: TRBJ2-3; abundance: many; v_gene: TRBV7-9; CDR3aa: CASSPPGEGTQYF; CDR3nt: TGTGCCAGCAGCCCGCCTGGAGAGGGTACGCAGTATTTT
d_gene: NA; j_gene: TRBJ2-3; abundance: many; v_gene: TRBV2; CDR3aa: CASSGLATSTDTQYF; CDR3nt: TGTGCCAGCAGTGGGTTGGCAACTAGCACAGATACGCAGTATTTT
d_gene: TRBD1; j_gene: TRBJ2-2; abundance: many; v_gene: TRBV6-5; CDR3aa: CASQLQGADTGELFF; CDR3nt: TGTGCCAGCCAATTACAGGGGGCGGACACCGGGGAGCTGTTTTTT
d_gene: NA; j_gene: TRBJ2-7; abundance: many; v_gene: TRBV7-2; CDR3aa: CASSPHSVGYEQYF; CDR3nt: TGTGCCAGCAGCCCCCATTCGGTTGGCTACGAGCAGTACTTC
d_gene: NA; j_gene: TRBJ1-1; abundance: many; v_gene: TRBV29-1; CDR3aa: CSVEDSGTEAFF; CDR3nt: TGCAGCGTTGAAGATAGTGGTACTGAAGCTTTCTTT
d_gene: TRBD2; j_gene: TRBJ2-7; abundance: many; v_gene: TRBV27; CDR3aa: CASSLLAGGEQYF; CDR3nt: TGTGCCAGCAGTCTGTTAGCGGGAGGCGAGCAGTACTTC
d_gene: TRBD2; j_gene: TRBJ2-3; abundance: few; v_gene: TRBV13; CDR3aa: CASSLVSPHQLAGGADTQYF; CDR3nt: TGTGCCAGCAGCTTAGTATCCCCTCATCAACTAGCGGGGGGGGCAGATACGCAGTATTTT
d_gene: NA; j_gene: TRBJ2-7; abundance: NA; v_gene: TRBV28; CDR3aa: CASSGQTTYEQYF; CDR3nt: TGTGCCAGCTCAGGACAGACCACCTACGAGCAGTACTTC
d_gene: NA; j_gene: TRBJ2-7; abundance: many; v_gene: TRBV6-5; CDR3aa: CASSYSVGSSYEQYF; CDR3nt: TGTGCCAGCAGTTACTCTGTCGGGAGCTCCTACGAGCAGTACTTC
d_gene: NA; j_gene: TRBJ2-7; abundance: many; v_gene: TRBV28; CDR3aa: CASSYSGLSYEQYF; CDR3nt: TGTGCCAGCAGTTATTCAGGGTTGTCGTACGAGCAGTACTTC
d_gene: NA; j_gene: TRBJ1-1; abundance: many; v_gene: TRBV4-1; CDR3aa: CASSQGWLGETEAFF; CDR3nt: TGCGCCAGCAGCCAAGGGTGGCTAGGGGAAACTGAAGCTTTCTTT
d_gene: NA; j_gene: TRBJ2-3; abundance: many; v_gene: TRBV12-3/TRBV12-4; CDR3aa: CASSLAAKSTDTQYF; CDR3nt: TGTGCCAGCAGTCTAGCAGCCAAGAGCACAGATACGCAGTATTTT
d_gene: NA; j_gene: TRBJ1-1; abundance: many; v_gene: TRBV12-3/TRBV12-4; CDR3aa: CASKPGGGAEAFF; CDR3nt: TGTGCCAGCAAACCCGGTGGCGGGGCTGAAGCTTTCTTT